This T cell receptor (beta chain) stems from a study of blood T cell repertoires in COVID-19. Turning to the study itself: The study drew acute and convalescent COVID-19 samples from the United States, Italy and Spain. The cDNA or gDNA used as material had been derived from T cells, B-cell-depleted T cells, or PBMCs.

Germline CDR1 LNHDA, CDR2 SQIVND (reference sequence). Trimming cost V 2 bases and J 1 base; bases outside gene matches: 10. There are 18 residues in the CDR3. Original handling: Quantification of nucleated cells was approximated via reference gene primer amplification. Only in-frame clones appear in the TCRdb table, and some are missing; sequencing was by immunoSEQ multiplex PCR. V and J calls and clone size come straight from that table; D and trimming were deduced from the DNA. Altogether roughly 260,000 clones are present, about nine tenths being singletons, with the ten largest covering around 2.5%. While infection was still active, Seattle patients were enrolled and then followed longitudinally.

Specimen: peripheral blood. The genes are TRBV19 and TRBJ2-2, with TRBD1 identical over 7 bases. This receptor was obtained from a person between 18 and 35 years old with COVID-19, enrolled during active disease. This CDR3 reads CASSISLGTAKNTGELFF. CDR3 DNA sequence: TGTGCCAGTAGTATATCTCTTGGGACAGCGAAGAACACCGGGGAGCTGTTTTTT.